This TCR beta chain is from a study of T cell repertoires in cytomegalovirus infection. Study context: CMV infection plus the matching HLA type was flagged by public TCR beta signatures. General study findings and limits: Across the ex vivo response, the dominant clonotypes were HLA-C-restricted CMV-specific TCR beta clonotypes. Public TCR beta family frequency separated CMV-and-HLA carriers, including in an independent cohort.

Via MiXCR, TCRdb re-called the reads, giving one row per CDR3 protein. Of roughly 200,000 distinct CDR3 sequences in the sample, less than 9.5% are singletons; the top ten hold approximately 4.3%. V gave up 6 bases and J gave up 7 bases; unmatched junction bases: 10. Germline V CDR1 and CDR2: MDHEN, SYDVKM. The CDR3 consists of 14 residues. This clonotype was seen at least ten times. No antigen is known for it. Sequencing was done on a sample of PBMCs. This chain joins TRBV28 and TRBJ1-2, with 8 bases identical to TRBD1. This TCR derives from a human donor in good health (CMV status not recorded). Some clones in this sample may be carry-over from other donors' samples. This CDR3 is CASSLTTGVRGYTF. CDR3 nucleotide sequence: TGTGCCAGCAGCCTAACGACAGGGGTGCGTGGCTACACCTTC.